The subject of this entry is one TCR beta chain. Antigen unknown. J lost 8 bases, V lost 6 bases, and 11 bases had no gene match. The CDR3 contains 15 residues. Germline V gives CDR1 MNHNY, CDR2 SVGAGI (reference sequence). Here immunoSEQ multiplex PCR was the method, and the copy in TCRdb shows in-frame clones only, minus some. Of some 140,000 clones listed, approximately 90% are singletons. This specimen belongs to a study of cytotoxic CD8 clonotypes in ibrutinib-treated CLL. About the study: The patient breakdown showed about ten relapsed/refractory and under 16 treatment-naive cases, with approximately 18 IGHV unmutated. Study-wide results and limits: Stable or contracted on treatment, public clonotypes were also uncommon.

The TCR comes from a human donor with chronic lymphocytic leukemia. V and J are TRBV6-6 and TRBJ2-1, with 9 bases matching TRBD2. Material: PBMCs, obtained after 12 months of ibrutinib treatment. The DNA for the CDR3 is TGTGCCAGCAGCTGGGGGCGGGAGGGCCGCGATGAGCAGTTCTTC. Translated, it gives CASSWGREGRDEQFF.